Here is one TCR beta chain with its context. The record originates from a study of blood T cell repertoires in COVID-19. About the study: The samples span acute and convalescent COVID-19 from the United States, Italy and Spain. The analysed material was cDNA or gDNA that came from T cells, B-cell-depleted T cells, or PBMCs.

Germline V gives CDR1 MNHEY, CDR2 SMNVEV (reference sequence). Trimming removed 0 bases at V and 6 bases at J, with 6 bases between. There are 13 residues in the CDR3. Authors' methods: Reference gene primer amplification in the assay estimated nucleated cell counts. Assay used: immunoSEQ multiplex PCR; TCRdb lists only in-frame clones, some missing. V and J calls and clone size follow that table, whereas D and trimming were derived from the DNA. This sample has 200,000 or so clones; roughly 87% occur once, and the top ten carry 1.9%. V is TRBV27 and J is TRBJ1-5; D not resolved. The sequence was collected from a middle-aged man with active or convalescent COVID-19. Sequencing was carried out using peripheral blood. The CDR3: CASSLSLGQPQHF. The CDR3 DNA reads as TGTGCCAGCAGTTTATCGCTCGGTCAGCCCCAGCATTTT.